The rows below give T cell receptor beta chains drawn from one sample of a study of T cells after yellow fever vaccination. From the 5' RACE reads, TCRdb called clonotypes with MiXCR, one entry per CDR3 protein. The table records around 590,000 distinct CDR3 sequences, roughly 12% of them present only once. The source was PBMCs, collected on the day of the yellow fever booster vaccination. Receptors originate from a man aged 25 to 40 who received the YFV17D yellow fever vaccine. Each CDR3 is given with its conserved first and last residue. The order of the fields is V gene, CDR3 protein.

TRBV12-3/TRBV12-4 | CASSLLAGHTDTQYF
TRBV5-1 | CASRSSSGDLYNEQFF
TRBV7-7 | CASSPNPPPSYNEQFF
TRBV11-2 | CASSLGSGLTQIQYF
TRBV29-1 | CSVVFSRRETQYF
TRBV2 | CASSNGQGPYNEQFF
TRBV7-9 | CASSLGPTGDIQYF
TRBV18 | CASSPYGEANYGYTF
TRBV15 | CATSRDPNLNTGELFF
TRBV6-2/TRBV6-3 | CASSYGLSGRAYNEQFF
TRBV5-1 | CASSFSEGRDTIYF
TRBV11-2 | CASSSGVLAGGKEETQYF
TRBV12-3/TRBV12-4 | CASSNYGTVDSPLHF
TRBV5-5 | CASSLGGQFSYGYTF
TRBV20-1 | CSATRPQDGSDTQYF
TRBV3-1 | CASSQDGWYGNTIYF
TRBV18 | CASSTQGAYETQYF
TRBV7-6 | CATLLGKISANTGELFF
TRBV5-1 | CASSGGTVEAFF
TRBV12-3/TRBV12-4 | CASSPGQGGTGELFF
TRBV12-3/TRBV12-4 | CASSTPGSQPQHF
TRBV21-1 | CASLFSRRPRLGFSSYEQYF
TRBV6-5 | CASTGETQYF
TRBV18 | CASSIRQGAGEQYF
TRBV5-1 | CASSLAVRTIYNEQFF
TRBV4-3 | CASSQSSGGGGEQYF
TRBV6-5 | CASSTFRGSYNEQFF
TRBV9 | CASSSTGGTNEKLFF
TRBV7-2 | CASSDRRGENTQYF